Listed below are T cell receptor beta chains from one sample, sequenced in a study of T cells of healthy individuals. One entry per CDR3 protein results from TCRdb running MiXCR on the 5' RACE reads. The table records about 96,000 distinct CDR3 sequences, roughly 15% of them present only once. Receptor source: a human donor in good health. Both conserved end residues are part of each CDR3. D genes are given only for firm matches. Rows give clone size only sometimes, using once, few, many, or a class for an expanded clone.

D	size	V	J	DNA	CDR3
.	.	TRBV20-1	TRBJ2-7	TGCAGTGCTAGAGGCATGGTAATCGACGAGCAGTACTTC	CSARGMVIDEQYF
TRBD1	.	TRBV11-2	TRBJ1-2	TGTGCCAGCAGCGCCCCGACAGGGGGTAGCTACACCTTC	CASSAPTGGSYTF
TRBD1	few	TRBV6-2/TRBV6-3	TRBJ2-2	TGTGCCAGCACAGGACAGGGGGCCGGGGAGCTGTTTTTT	CASTGQGAGELFF
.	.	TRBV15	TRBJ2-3	TGTGCCACCAGCAGAGATCGAGACAGTGGCTGGCATACGCAGTATTTT	CATSRDRDSGWHTQYF
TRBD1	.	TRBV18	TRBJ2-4	TGTGCCAGCTCACCGCCGGACAGGGGTGACAAAAACATTCAGTACTTC	CASSPPDRGDKNIQYF
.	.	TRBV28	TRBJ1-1	TGTGCCAGCAGTTCATGGACAGAGAACACTGAAGCTTTCTTT	CASSSWTENTEAFF
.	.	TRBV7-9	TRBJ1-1	TGTGCCAGCAGCTTATTGAACACTGAAGCTTTCTTT	CASSLLNTEAFF
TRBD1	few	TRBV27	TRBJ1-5	TGTGCCAGCAGTTTATCCGCACAGGGGATTGCGCATTTT	CASSLSAQGIAHF
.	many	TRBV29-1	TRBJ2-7	TGCAGCGTCCGCCATCGCTACGAGCAGTACTTC	CSVRHRYEQYF
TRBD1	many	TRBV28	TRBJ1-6	TGTGCCAGCAGGTTCCCAGGGGGCGAATCTTCACCCCTCCACTTT	CASRFPGGESSPLHF
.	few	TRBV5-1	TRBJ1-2	TGCGCCAGCAGCCAATTTTCAAGGGGAGCAATCTATGGCTACACCTTC	CASSQFSRGAIYGYTF
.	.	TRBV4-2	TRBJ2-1	TGTGCCAGCAGCCCTGGGAGGGGGAATGAGCAGTTCTTC	CASSPGRGNEQFF
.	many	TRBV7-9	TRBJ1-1	TGTGCCAGCAGCTTCAGTGGGATGAACACTGAAGCTTTCTTT	CASSFSGMNTEAFF
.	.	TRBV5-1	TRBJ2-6	TGCGCCAGCAGCTTGCAGCAGGTCTCTGGGGCCAACGTCCTGACTTTC	CASSLQQVSGANVLTF
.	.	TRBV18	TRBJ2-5	TGTGCCAGCTCATCGGACAAAGGAGAGACCCAGTACTTC	CASSSDKGETQYF
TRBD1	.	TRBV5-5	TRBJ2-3	TGTGCCAGCAGCGCGCTCAGGGGGCCCACAGATACGCAGTATTTT	CASSALRGPTDTQYF
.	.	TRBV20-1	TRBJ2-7	TGCAGTGCTAGAGATAATGACGGAACTGACGAGCAGTACTTC	CSARDNDGTDEQYF
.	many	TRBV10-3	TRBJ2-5	TGTGCCATCAGAGAGTCGGGTCTAGAGACCCAGTACTTC	CAIRESGLETQYF
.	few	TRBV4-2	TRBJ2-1	TGTGCCAGCAGCCTTGTTAGGGAAAGCTCCTACAATGAGCAGTTCTTC	CASSLVRESSYNEQFF
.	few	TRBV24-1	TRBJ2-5	TGTGCCACCAGTGGGAGGGAAGGCCAAGAGACCCAGTACTTC	CATSGREGQETQYF
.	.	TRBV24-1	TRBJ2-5	TGTGCCACCAGCGGGGGAGGAGGGGAGGGGGCCCAGTACTTC	CATSGGGGEGAQYF
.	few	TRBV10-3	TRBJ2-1	TGTGCCATCAGTCCTAGTAACAATGAGCAGTTCTTC	CAISPSNNEQFF
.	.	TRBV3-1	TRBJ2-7	TGTGCCAGCAGCCATACCGGCGAGCAGTACTTC	CASSHTGEQYF
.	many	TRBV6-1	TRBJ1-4	TGTGCCAGCAGTGAAGATAACCTCCTTGAAAAACTGTTTTTT	CASSEDNLLEKLFF
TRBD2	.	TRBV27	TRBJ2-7	TGTGCCAGCAGGCCTACTAGCGGGAGGGCCAACGAGCAGTACTTC	CASRPTSGRANEQYF
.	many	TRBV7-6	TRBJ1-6	TGTGCCAGCAGCGCTCTCCAGAATTCACCCCTCCACTTT	CASSALQNSPLHF
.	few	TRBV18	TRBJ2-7	TGTGCCAGCTCACCGCGAAGCCCCTACGAGCAGTACTTC	CASSPRSPYEQYF
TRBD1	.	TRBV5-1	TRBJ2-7	TGCGCCAGCAGCTGGGGGACAGGGCGCGAGCAGTACTTC	CASSWGTGREQYF
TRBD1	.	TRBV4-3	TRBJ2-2	TGCGCCAGCAGCCAAGACGCGGACAGGGTCGTCACCGGGGAGCTGTTTTTT	CASSQDADRVVTGELFF
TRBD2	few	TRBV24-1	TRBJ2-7	TGTGCCACCAGTGACCCCGGGACTAGAGAGGCCCCTCTCGAGCAGTACTTC	CATSDPGTREAPLEQYF
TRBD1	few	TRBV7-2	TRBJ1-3	TGTGCCAGCAGCAGACAGGGGGCGCTTGGAAACACCATATATTTT	CASSRQGALGNTIYF
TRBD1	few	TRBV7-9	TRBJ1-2	TGTGCCAGCAGCTTAACAGGGGGCTGGGGCTACACCTTC	CASSLTGGWGYTF
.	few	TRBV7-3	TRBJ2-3	TGTGCCAGCAGCTTTTCCAGGGAGGATACGCAGTATTTT	CASSFSREDTQYF
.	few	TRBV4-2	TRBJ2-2	TGTGCCAGCAGCCAAGATAACTATCGGAGAACCGGGGAGCTGTTTTTT	CASSQDNYRRTGELFF
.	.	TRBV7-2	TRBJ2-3	TGTGCCAGCAGCTGGACGTTGAGCACAGATACGCAGTATTTT	CASSWTLSTDTQYF
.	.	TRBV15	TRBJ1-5	TGTGCCACCAGCAGAGAGGGGAGGGTTCAGCCCCAGCATTTT	CATSREGRVQPQHF
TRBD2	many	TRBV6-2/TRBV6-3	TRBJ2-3	TGTGCCAGCAGTTCCCAGCGGGGGCGAAGTACAGATACGCAGTATTTT	CASSSQRGRSTDTQYF
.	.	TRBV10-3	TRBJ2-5	TGTGCCATCAGTGAACTGGAGAGGGGGACCCAGTACTTC	CAISELERGTQYF
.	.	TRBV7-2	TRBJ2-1	TGTGCCAGCAGCTTAGGAGTTGGTCGGACTGAGCAGTTCTTC	CASSLGVGRTEQFF
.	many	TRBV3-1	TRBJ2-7	TGTGCCAGCAGCCTCCTTCCGAGCTCCTACGAGCAGTACTTC	CASSLLPSSYEQYF
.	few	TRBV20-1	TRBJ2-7	TGCAGTGCTAGACAGGACCTCTACGAGCAGTACTTC	CSARQDLYEQYF
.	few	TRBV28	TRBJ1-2	TGTGCCAGCAGTTTTTACAGGGAAGGCGACTATGGCTACACCTTC	CASSFYREGDYGYTF
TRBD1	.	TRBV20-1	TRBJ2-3	TGCAGTGCCCCAAGGGGGCTTGGCACAGATACGCAGTATTTT	CSAPRGLGTDTQYF
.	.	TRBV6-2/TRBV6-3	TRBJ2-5	TGTGCCAGCAGTTACGTTGGTAGTGGGGAGACCCAGTACTTC	CASSYVGSGETQYF
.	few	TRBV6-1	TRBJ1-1	TGTGCCAGCACTCAAAAGGGCGCTGAAGCTTTCTTT	CASTQKGAEAFF